What follows is one T cell receptor beta chain and its context. There is no known antigen for this receptor. The junction differs from germline at one of its ends, possibly a read error. Library prep was done by 5' RACE. This sample was sequenced with an Illumina MiSeq. TCRdb itself trimmed the public reads at Q25 with fastp, ran MiXCR and retained productive beta chains. Identical CDR3 protein sequences are pooled into one entry, listed with their most common genes and DNA. The sample profile shows 55,000 to 65,000 distinct CDR3 sequences; about 16% of them were found once. About 4.7% of the sample comes from the top ten. Reading from cysteine to phenylalanine, the CDR3 counts 15 amino acids. The read is trimmed to its CDR3 DNA, 45 bases read in frame from base 1. From a lookup of the germline V gene, CDR1 and CDR2 are MNHEY and SVGEGT. The record originates from a study of T cells of healthy individuals (dated by TCRdb to 2016 to 2019).

In this chain, TRBV6-2 or TRBV6-3 is recombined with TRBJ2-1; tentative D gene TRBD2, with 5 bases matching. The clonotype was recovered from a human donor in good health. For the CDR3, the sequence is CAISPLADIYNEQFF. In nucleotide form, the sequence is TGTGCCATCAGTCCCCTAGCAGATATTTACAATGAGCAGTTCTTC.